This TCR beta chain is drawn from a study of T cell repertoires in cytomegalovirus infection. Study information: Indicated by public TCR beta signatures were CMV infection and matching HLA type. Study outcomes and limitations: HLA-C-restricted CMV-specific TCR beta clonotypes were dominant in the ex vivo response. Summed frequency of public TCR beta families distinguished CMV carriers with the relevant HLA.

J lost 14 bases, V lost 6 bases, and 6 bases had no gene match. Looked up from germline, CDR1 is DFQATT and CDR2 is SNEGSKA (reference sequence). The length of the CDR3 is 10 residues. This clonotype was observed many times. No antigen is known for it. One entry per CDR3 protein, called by TCRdb with MiXCR from the reads. The profile covers approximately 70,000 distinct CDR3 sequences, with 20% to 25% appearing a single time and 65% to 85% taken by the ten largest. The specimen was PBMCs, sequenced either directly or after in vitro stimulation (not recorded which). This chain uses TRBV20-1 with TRBJ2-1; 8 bases match TRBD2. This sequence was found in a human donor in good health (CMV status not recorded). Some clones in this sample may be carry-over from other donors' samples. CDR3 nucleotide sequence: TGCAGTGCCGCCGGGCGGGGGGAGTTCTTC. As protein: CSAAGRGEFF.